This TCR beta chain was sequenced in a study of cytomegalovirus exposure and HLA in healthy donors. Study conclusions and caveats: In a later analysis, HLA-associated beta chains showed higher expansion and lower generation probabilities than comparable chains.

Concerning this clone: The antigen is not known.

Use of 60 Vbeta and 13 Jbeta primers characterized the PCR. TCRdb's table, derived via immunoSEQ multiplex PCR, lists solely in-frame clones and lacks some. The listing contains about 41,000 clones. Germline loops: CDR1 LNHDA, CDR2 SQIVND (reference sequence). V lost 5 bases and J lost 4; bases outside the gene matches: 8. The CDR3 length is 17 residues. Sequenced: PBMCs. The TCR comes from a man aged 25 to 40 in good health and CMV-seronegative. This chain links TRBV19 with TRBJ2-2, with 12 bases matching TRBD2. CDR3 residues: CASSGLAGGPGTGELFF. CDR3 nucleotide sequence: TGTGCCAGTAGTGGGCTAGCGGGGGGGCCCGGCACCGGGGAGCTGTTTTTT.